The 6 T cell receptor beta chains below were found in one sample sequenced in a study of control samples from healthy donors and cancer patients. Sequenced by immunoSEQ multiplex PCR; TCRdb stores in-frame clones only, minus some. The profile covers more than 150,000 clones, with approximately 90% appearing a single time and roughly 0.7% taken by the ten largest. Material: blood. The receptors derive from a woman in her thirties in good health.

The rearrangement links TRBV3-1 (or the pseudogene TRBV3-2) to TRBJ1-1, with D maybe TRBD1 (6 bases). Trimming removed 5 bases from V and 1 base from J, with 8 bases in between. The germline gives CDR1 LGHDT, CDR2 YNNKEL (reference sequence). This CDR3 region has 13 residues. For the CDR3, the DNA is TGTGCCAGCAGCAGGGGGGAGAACACTGAAGCTTTCTTT. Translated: CASSRGENTEAFF.

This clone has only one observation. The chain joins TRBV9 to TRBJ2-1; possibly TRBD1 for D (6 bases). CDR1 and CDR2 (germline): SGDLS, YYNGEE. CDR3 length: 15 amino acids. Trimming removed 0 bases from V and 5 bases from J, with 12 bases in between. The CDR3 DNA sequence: TGTGCCAGCAGCGTAGGGGGGACACCAAACAATGAGCAGTTCTTC. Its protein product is CASSVGGTPNNEQFF.

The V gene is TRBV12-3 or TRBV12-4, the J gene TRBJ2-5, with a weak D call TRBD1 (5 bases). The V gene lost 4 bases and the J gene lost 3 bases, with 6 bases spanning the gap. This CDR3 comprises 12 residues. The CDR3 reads CASSSREETQYF. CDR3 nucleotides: TGTGCCAGCAGTTCCAGGGAAGAGACCCAGTACTTC.

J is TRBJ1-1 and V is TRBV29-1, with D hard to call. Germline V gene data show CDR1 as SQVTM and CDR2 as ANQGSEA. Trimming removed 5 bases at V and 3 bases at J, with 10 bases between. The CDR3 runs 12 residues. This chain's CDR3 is CSVSPQDTEAFF. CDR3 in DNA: TGCAGCGTTTCCCCGCAGGACACTGAAGCTTTCTTT.

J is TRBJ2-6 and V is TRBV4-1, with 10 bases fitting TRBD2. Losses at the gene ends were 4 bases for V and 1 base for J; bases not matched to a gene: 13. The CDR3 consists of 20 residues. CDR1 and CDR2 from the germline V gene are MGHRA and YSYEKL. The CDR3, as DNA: TGCGCCAGCAGCCTCCTCCCAGGGGTAGCGGGAGGTTCTGGGGCCAACGTCCTGACTTTC. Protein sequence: CASSLLPGVAGGSGANVLTF.

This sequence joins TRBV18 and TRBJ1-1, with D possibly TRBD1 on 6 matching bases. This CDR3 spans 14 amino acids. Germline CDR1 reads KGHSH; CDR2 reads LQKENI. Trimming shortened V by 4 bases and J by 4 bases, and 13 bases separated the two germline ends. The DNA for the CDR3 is TGTGCCAGCTCACAGGTACAGGGCGGCACTGAAGCTTTCTTT. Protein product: CASSQVQGGTEAFF. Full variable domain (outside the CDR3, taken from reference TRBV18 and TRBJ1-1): NAGVMQNPRHLVRRRGQEARLRCSPMKGHSHVYWYRQLPEEGLKFMVYLQKENIIDESGMPKERFSAEFPKEGPSILRIQQVVRGDSAAYFCASSQVQGGTEAFFGQGTRLTVV.